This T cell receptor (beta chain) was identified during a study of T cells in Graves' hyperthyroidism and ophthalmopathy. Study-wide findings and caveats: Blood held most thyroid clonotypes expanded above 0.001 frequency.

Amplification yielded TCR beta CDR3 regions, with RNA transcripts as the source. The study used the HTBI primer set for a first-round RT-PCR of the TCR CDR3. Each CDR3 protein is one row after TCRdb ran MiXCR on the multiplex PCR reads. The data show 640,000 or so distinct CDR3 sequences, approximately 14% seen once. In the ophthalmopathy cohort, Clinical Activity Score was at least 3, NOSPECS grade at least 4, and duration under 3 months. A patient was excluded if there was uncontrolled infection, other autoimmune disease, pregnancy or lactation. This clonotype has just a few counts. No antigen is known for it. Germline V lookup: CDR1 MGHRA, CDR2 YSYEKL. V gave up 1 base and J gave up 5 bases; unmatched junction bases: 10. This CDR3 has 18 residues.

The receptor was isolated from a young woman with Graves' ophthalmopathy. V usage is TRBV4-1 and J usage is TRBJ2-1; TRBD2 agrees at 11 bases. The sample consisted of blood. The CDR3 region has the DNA TGCGCCAGCAGCCAAGTCGATATGGGACTAGCGGCGAACAATGAGCAGTTCTTC. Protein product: CASSQVDMGLAANNEQFF.